The clone carrying this TCR beta chain was seen just once. The source of the sample is a study of blood T cell repertoires in COVID-19. Libraries were prepared by immunoSEQ multiplex PCR; TCRdb keeps only in-frame clonotypes and omits some of them. The table shows about 200,000 clones, with 86% occurring only once. Sequences were obtained from peripheral blood. This TCR came from a woman aged 70-85 years with acute or convalescent COVID-19.

CDR3 sequence reads: CASSWDRVVDEQFF. CDR3 nucleotides: TGTGCCAGCAGTTGGGACAGGGTGGTTGATGAGCAGTTCTTC. V usage is TRBV6-2 or TRBV6-3 and J usage is TRBJ2-1; 9 positions match TRBD1. The CDR3 totals 14 residues. V was clipped by 4 bases and J by 8 bases; unmatched bases: 6. The germline V gene encodes CDR1 MNHEY and CDR2 SVGEGT.